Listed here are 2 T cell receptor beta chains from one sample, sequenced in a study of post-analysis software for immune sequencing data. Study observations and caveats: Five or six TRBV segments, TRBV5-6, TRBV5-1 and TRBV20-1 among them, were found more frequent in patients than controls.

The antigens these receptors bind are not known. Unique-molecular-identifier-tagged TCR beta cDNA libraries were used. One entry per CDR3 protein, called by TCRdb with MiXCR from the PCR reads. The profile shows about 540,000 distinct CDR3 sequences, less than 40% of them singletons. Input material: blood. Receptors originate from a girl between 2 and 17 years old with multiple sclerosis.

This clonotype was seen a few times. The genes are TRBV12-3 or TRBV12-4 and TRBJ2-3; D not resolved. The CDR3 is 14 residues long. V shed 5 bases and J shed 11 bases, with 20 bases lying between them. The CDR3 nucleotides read TGTGCCAGCAGTCCCAGAGTGAGCACAGATGTGCAGTATTTT. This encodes CASSPRVSTDVQYF.

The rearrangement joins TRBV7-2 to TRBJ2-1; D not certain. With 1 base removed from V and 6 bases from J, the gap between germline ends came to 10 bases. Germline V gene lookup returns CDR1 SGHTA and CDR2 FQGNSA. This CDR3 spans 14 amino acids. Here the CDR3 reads CASSLGLRANEQFF. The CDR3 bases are TGTGCCAGCAGCTTAGGTCTACGGGCCAATGAGCAGTTCTTC. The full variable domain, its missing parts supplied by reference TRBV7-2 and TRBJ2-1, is GAGVSQSPSNKVTEKGKDVELRCDPISGHTALYWYRQSLGQGLEFLIYFQGNSAPDKSGLPSDRFSAERTGGSVSTLTIQRTQQEDSAVYLCASSLGLRANEQFFGPGTRLTVL.